A selection of T cell receptor beta chains follows, all from one sample in a study of cytomegalovirus exposure and HLA in healthy donors. TCRdb keeps only in-frame clones here, not all; method: immunoSEQ multiplex PCR. The profile shows around 130,000 clones, approximately 86% of them singletons. Sequencing was carried out using PBMCs. Source of these receptors: a woman in her 40s in good health and CMV-seronegative. Both conserved end residues are part of each CDR3. The order of the fields is V gene, clone size, D gene, J gene, CDR3 protein, CDR3 DNA. A D gene is named only where the DNA matches it firmly. The size of a clone is reported for some rows only, either as once, few or many, or as a class for expanded clones.

TRBV28	-	-	TRBJ1-5	CASSGGGWSQPQHF	TGTGCCAGCAGTGGGGGCGGGTGGAGTCAGCCCCAGCATTTT
TRBV7-9	-	-	TRBJ2-1	CASSLVIAGPNNEQFF	TGTGCCAGCAGCTTAGTGATCGCGGGGCCTAACAATGAGCAGTTCTTC
TRBV27	-	TRBD1	TRBJ1-3	CASQKQGTGNTIYF	TGTGCCAGCCAAAAACAGGGGACTGGAAACACCATATATTTT
TRBV5-1	-	TRBD2	TRBJ2-1	CASSSGLASPYNEQFF	TGCGCCAGCAGCTCCGGACTAGCCTCTCCATACAATGAGCAGTTCTTC
TRBV10-1	-	-	TRBJ2-7	CASSPGYEQYF	TGCGCCAGCAGTCCAGGGTACGAGCAGTACTTC
TRBV7-2	-	TRBD2	TRBJ2-1	CASSSRTSGPYNEQFF	TGTGCCAGCAGCTCGCGGACTAGCGGACCGTACAATGAGCAGTTCTTC
TRBV7-9	-	TRBD1	TRBJ2-1	CSSSFRDRGNEQFF	TGTTCCAGCAGCTTCCGGGACAGGGGAAATGAGCAGTTCTTC
TRBV19	-	TRBD1	TRBJ2-1	CASSPLRDREKYEQFF	TGTGCCAGTAGTCCTCTCCGGGACAGGGAAAAGTATGAGCAGTTCTTC
TRBV4-1	-	-	TRBJ1-2	CASSQLLGGTSGGYGYTF	TGCGCCAGCAGCCAACTACTCGGGGGGACATCTGGGGGGTATGGCTACACCTTC
TRBV25-1	-	TRBD2	TRBJ2-7	CASSEIGRGQQYF	TGTGCCAGCAGTGAAATAGGGAGGGGACAGCAGTACTTC
TRBV6-1	few	TRBD1	TRBJ2-7	CASSEMGQGVYEQYF	TGTGCCAGCAGTGAAATGGGACAGGGGGTTTACGAGCAGTACTTC
TRBV5-6	-	TRBD1	TRBJ1-4	CASSLAPDRAVKLFF	TGTGCCAGCAGCTTGGCCCCGGACAGGGCTGTAAAACTGTTTTTT
TRBV7-2	-	-	TRBJ2-5	CASSRLGLQETQYF	TGTGCCAGCTCCCGGCTGGGACTGCAAGAGACCCAGTACTTC
TRBV5-1	-	TRBD1	TRBJ1-2	CASSSQRQGAYYGYTF	TGCGCCAGCAGCTCGCAGAGACAGGGGGCGTACTATGGCTACACCTTC
TRBV7-9	-	TRBD1	TRBJ1-2	CASSALTGENYGYTF	TGTGCCAGCAGCGCCCTGACAGGGGAAAACTATGGCTACACCTTC
TRBV4-1	-	-	TRBJ2-3	CASSPPPGEARTDTQYF	TGCGCCAGCAGCCCCCCGCCGGGGGAGGCCCGCACAGATACGCAGTATTTT
TRBV5-1	-	TRBD2	TRBJ2-1	CASSPDLAGVGEQFF	TGCGCCAGCAGCCCGGATCTAGCGGGAGTTGGTGAGCAGTTCTTC
TRBV5-1	-	-	TRBJ2-7	CASSPTPPLEQYF	TGCGCCAGCAGCCCGACTCCACCCCTGGAGCAGTACTTC
TRBV30	once	-	TRBJ1-6	CAWSGGYSPLHF	TGTGCCTGGAGTGGAGGGTATTCCCCCCTCCACTTT
TRBV29-1	-	-	TRBJ1-3	CSVERGGNTIYF	TGCAGCGTTGAGAGGGGAGGGAACACCATATATTTT
TRBV11-2	-	TRBD2	TRBJ2-5	CASSSFPTSGRWETQYF	TGTGCCAGCAGCTCTTTCCCGACTAGCGGGAGGTGGGAGACCCAGTACTTC
TRBV4-3	-	-	TRBJ2-1	CASSQESIIVNEQFF	TGCGCCAGCAGCCAAGAGAGTATCATTGTCAATGAGCAGTTCTTC